Sequencing of this T cell receptor beta chain was carried out in a study of blood T cell repertoires in COVID-19 (dated by TCRdb to 2019 to 2021). Study-level background: Samples from collaborators originated in the United States, Italy and Spain and spanned both the acute and convalescent phases of COVID-19. The material from the prospective study consisted of cDNA or gDNA derived from T cells, B-cell-depleted T cells, or PBMCs. The dataset comprised deeply sampled blood TCRbeta repertoires from subjects exposed to, actively infected with, or recovered from COVID-19. The repertoires were made available in a free public database intended to serve as a resource for research on the immune response to SARS-CoV-2. Samples came from the ongoing ImmuneRACE study (first 160 participants) plus 1,254 subjects from 6 global collaborators. Sample metadata almost always included a de-identified subject ID, COVID-19 status, age in years and sex. Where available, HLA class I and class II types were taken from metadata supplied by the sample provider and were not determined by assay-based typing. Points the paper makes about the study in general: The quantity of clinical and demographic metadata differed by source and by participant and was supplied without curation.

TCRbeta CDR3 regions were amplified from genomic DNA by means of the immunoSEQ Assay, a bias-controlled multiplex PCR. The published analysis was carried out like this. Nucleated cell counts per sample were estimated from amplification of reference gene primers within the assay. To quantify the absolute abundance of each unique TCRbeta CDR3 rearrangement, sequence reads were collapsed and filtered. For each sample, productive Simpson clonality was calculated as the square root of Simpson's diversity index across productive rearrangements. Imported from immuneACCESS, the table was reduced by TCRdb to in-frame sequences with V and J called. These copies leave out some clones; in studies compared against another copy, an unresolved V gene accounts for under half, and the cause of the remainder is not known. V, J and clone size are those of that table, while D and trimming were read from the DNA. In all, the sample holds 100,000 to 110,000 clones, and about 77% of those were seen once. The leading ten clones occupy 31% of the sample.

Collaborating institutions collected whole blood in K2EDTA tubes following their own protocols. For TCRbeta analysis, collaborators shipped samples as frozen whole blood, isolated PBMCs, or DNA extracted from either of those sample types. The sample holds a few counts of this clone. The antigen this receptor binds is unknown. Per-base qualities were not stored, and no clone one base away is much larger. The germline V gene sets CDR1 to SGHRS and CDR2 to YFSETQ. Inclusive of the bounding cysteine and phenylalanine, the CDR3 is 13 residues long. Only CDR3 DNA is held: 39 bases, read in frame from base 1. V and J lose 1 base and 5 bases, and a span of 10 bases separates them.

The TCR comes from a man aged 65 to 79 with active or convalescent COVID-19. Sequencing used peripheral blood. The rearranged segments are TRBV5-1 and TRBJ2-7; the D gene lacks a confident call. The base sequence is TGCGCCAGCAGCTTGCAACCTGGCAACGAGCAGTACTTC. Its protein is CASSLQPGNEQYF. The variable domain in full, with residues beyond the CDR3 obtained from the reference TRBV5-1 and TRBJ2-7 genes, is KAGVTQTPRYLIKTRGQQVTLSCSPISGHRSVSWYQQTPGQGLQFLFEYFSETQRNKGNFPGRFSGRQFSNSRSEMNVSTLELGDSALYLCASSLQPGNEQYFGPGTRLTVT.